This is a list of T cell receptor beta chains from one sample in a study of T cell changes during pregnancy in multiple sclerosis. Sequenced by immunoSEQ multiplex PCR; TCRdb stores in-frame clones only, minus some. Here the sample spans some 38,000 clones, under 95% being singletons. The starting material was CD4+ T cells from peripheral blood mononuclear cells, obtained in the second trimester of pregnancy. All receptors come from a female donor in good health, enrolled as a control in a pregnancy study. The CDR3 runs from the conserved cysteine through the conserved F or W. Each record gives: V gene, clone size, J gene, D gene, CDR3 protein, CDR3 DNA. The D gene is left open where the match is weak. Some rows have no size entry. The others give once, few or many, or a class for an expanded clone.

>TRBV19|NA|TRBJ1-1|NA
CASSIAADLNTEAFF
TGTGCCAGTAGTATTGCGGCTGACTTGAACACTGAAGCTTTCTTT
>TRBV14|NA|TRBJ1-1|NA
CASSPGPNTEAFF
TGTGCCAGCAGCCCAGGGCCTAACACTGAAGCTTTCTTT
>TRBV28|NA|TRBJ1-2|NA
CASSPGLLYGYTF
TGTGCCAGCAGTCCAGGGTTGCTCTATGGCTACACCTTC
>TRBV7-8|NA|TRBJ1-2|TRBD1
CASSARTGNYGYTF
TGTGCCAGCAGCGCCCGGACAGGGAACTATGGCTACACCTTC
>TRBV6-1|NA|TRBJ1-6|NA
CASTHYRDGSPLHF
TGTGCCAGCACCCATTACAGGGATGGATCACCCCTCCACTTT
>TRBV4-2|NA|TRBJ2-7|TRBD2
CASSQGELAGGQNF
TGTGCCAGCAGCCAAGGTGAACTAGCGGGGGGGCAGAACTTC
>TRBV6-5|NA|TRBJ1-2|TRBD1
CASRTGTGADGYTF
TGTGCCAGCAGGACCGGGACAGGGGCTGATGGCTACACCTTC
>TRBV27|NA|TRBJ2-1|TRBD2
CASSVSGGTFNEQFF
TGTGCCAGCAGTGTTAGCGGGGGAACCTTCAATGAGCAGTTCTTC
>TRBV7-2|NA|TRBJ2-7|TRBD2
CASSSSSGYEQYF
TGTGCCAGCAGCTCATCTAGCGGCTACGAGCAGTACTTC
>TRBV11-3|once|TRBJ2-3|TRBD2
CASSLEGTSATDTQYF
TGTGCCAGCAGCTTAGAGGGGACTAGTGCCACAGATACGCAGTATTTT
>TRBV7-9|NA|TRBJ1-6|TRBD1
CASSRTGGNSPLHF
TGTGCCAGCAGCCGGACAGGAGGGAATTCACCCCTCCACTTT
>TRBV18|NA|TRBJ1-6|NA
CASSPPSGNSPLHF
TGTGCCAGCTCACCACCTTCAGGCAATTCACCCCTCCACTTT
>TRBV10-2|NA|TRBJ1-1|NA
CASRPAGTEAFF
TGCGCCAGCAGACCGGCGGGAACTGAAGCTTTCTTT
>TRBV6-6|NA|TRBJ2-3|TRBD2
CASSYAGGGPDTQYF
TGTGCCAGCAGTTATGCGGGGGGCGGGCCAGATACGCAGTATTTT
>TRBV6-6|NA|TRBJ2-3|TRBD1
CASTLDRGTWDTQYF
TGTGCCAGCACTCTGGACAGGGGTACATGGGATACGCAGTATTTT
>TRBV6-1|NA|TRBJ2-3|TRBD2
CASKSGGAGIDTQYF
TGTGCCAGCAAAAGCGGGGGGGCCGGGATAGATACGCAGTATTTT
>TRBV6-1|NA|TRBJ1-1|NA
CASSDWEFNTEAFF
TGTGCCAGCAGTGACTGGGAGTTTAACACTGAAGCTTTCTTT
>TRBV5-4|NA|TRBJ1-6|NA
CASSLGVAGSYNSPLHF
TGTGCCAGCAGCTTGGGGGTGGCGGGCTCCTATAATTCACCCCTCCACTTT
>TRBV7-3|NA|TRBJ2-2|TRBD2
CASSSSSGGVTGELFF
TGTGCCAGCAGCTCCTCAAGCGGGGGGGTGACCGGGGAGCTGTTTTTT